The rows below give T cell receptor beta chains drawn from one sample of a study of CD8 T cells in ankylosing spondylitis. TCRdb processed the 5' RACE reads anew with MiXCR; each CDR3 protein has one entry. The data contain 200,000 to 300,000 distinct CDR3 sequences, about 10% of them singletons. The sequenced sample consisted of blood, either unsorted or a sorted T cell fraction (not recorded which). The source of these receptors is a male donor with ankylosing spondylitis or in good health (not recorded which). CDR3s include the opening cysteine and the closing phenylalanine or tryptophan. Fields, in order: V gene, clone size, D gene, J gene, CDR3 protein, CDR3 DNA. A D gene is named only where the DNA matches it firmly. A clone size is listed for some rows: how often the clone was seen (once, few, many), or a class if it is expanded.

>TRBV20-1|NA|NA|TRBJ2-1
CSARDLRGSSYNEQFF
TGCAGTGCTAGAGATCTCAGGGGTAGCTCCTACAATGAGCAGTTCTTC
>TRBV20-1|many|NA|TRBJ2-3
CSARDPVLTSGVVDTQYF
TGCAGTGCTAGAGACCCGGTACTTACGAGTGGTGTCGTCGATACGCAGTATTTT
>TRBV6-1|many|TRBD2|TRBJ2-2
CASTFDGGRHTGELFF
TGTGCCAGCACCTTCGATGGCGGGAGGCACACCGGGGAGCTGTTTTTT
>TRBV7-2|few|NA|TRBJ2-7
CASSLESLADSYEQYF
TGTGCCAGCAGCTTAGAGAGCCTGGCAGACTCCTACGAGCAGTACTTC
>TRBV7-4|many|NA|TRBJ1-2
CASSRTTVGRGYGYTF
TGTGCCAGCAGCCGAACAACCGTCGGCAGGGGCTATGGCTACACCTTC
>TRBV2|few|NA|TRBJ1-5
CASSEQVNQPQHF
TGTGCCAGCAGTGAGCAGGTCAATCAGCCCCAGCATTTT
>TRBV10-3|many|TRBD1|TRBJ2-5
CAISDQPLGQDLQETQYF
TGTGCCATCAGTGATCAACCCTTGGGACAGGATCTCCAAGAGACCCAGTACTTC
>TRBV7-2|many|NA|TRBJ1-5
CASSFRVSGSQPQHF
TGTGCCAGCAGCTTTCGGGTGAGTGGGAGCCAGCCCCAGCATTTT
>TRBV18|NA|TRBD1|TRBJ2-1
CASSSGQGAYNEQFF
TGTGCCAGCTCATCCGGACAGGGTGCCTACAATGAGCAGTTCTTC
>TRBV24-1|NA|NA|TRBJ2-1
CATSDWTEQFF
TGTGCCACCAGTGATTGGACGGAGCAGTTCTTC
>TRBV6-1|NA|NA|TRBJ1-5
CASSEIGTEQPQHF
TGTGCCAGCAGTGAAATAGGGACCGAGCAGCCCCAGCATTTT
>TRBV12-3/TRBV12-4|many|TRBD2|TRBJ2-1
CASSSLAGGAEQFF
TGTGCCAGCAGTTCACTAGCGGGAGGAGCTGAGCAGTTCTTC
>TRBV3-1|many|TRBD2|TRBJ2-2
CASSQILAGGTGELFF
TGTGCCAGCAGCCAAATCCTAGCGGGAGGCACCGGGGAGCTGTTTTTT
>TRBV5-5|many|NA|TRBJ1-5
CASSLIPDNQPQHF
TGTGCCAGCAGCTTGATCCCTGATAATCAGCCCCAGCATTTT
>TRBV29-1|many|TRBD1|TRBJ1-1
CSVAGQGPLTEAFF
TGCAGCGTTGCAGGACAGGGGCCGCTCACTGAAGCTTTCTTT
>TRBV12-3/TRBV12-4|many|TRBD1|TRBJ1-1
CASSSQGGSRTEAFF
TGTGCCAGCAGTTCACAGGGGGGGTCTCGAACTGAAGCTTTCTTT
>TRBV30|few|TRBD1|TRBJ2-1
CAWSLLQGTGGVRGGSVF
TGTGCCTGGAGTCTGCTTCAAGGGACAGGGGGCGTGAGGGGGGGATCGGTCTTC
>TRBV7-9|NA|NA|TRBJ2-3
CASSLRPDWGDTQYF
TGTGCCAGCAGCTTAAGGCCCGACTGGGGTGATACGCAGTATTTT
>TRBV5-1|many|NA|TRBJ2-1
CASSHPGVNEQFF
TGCGCCAGCAGCCACCCAGGGGTAAATGAGCAGTTCTTC
>TRBV4-2|many|TRBD2|TRBJ2-1
CASSQDLRGGYNEQFF
TGTGCCAGCAGCCAAGATCTGCGGGGGGGCTACAATGAGCAGTTCTTC
>TRBV20-1|NA|TRBD2|TRBJ2-3
CSASALASGGFGDTQYF
TGCAGTGCTTCCGCCCTGGCTAGCGGGGGATTTGGAGATACGCAGTATTTT
>TRBV30|NA|NA|TRBJ2-7
CAWTESYEQYF
TGTGCCTGGACGGAATCCTACGAGCAGTACTTC
>TRBV4-1|many|NA|TRBJ2-7
CASSHPGGAFYEQYF
TGCGCCAGCAGCCACCCAGGGGGGGCCTTCTACGAGCAGTACTTC
>TRBV12-3/TRBV12-4|many|NA|TRBJ2-3
CASSSPDTQYF
TGTGCCAGCAGTTCCCCCGATACGCAGTATTTT
>TRBV20-1|NA|TRBD1|TRBJ2-5
CSARARTGKETQYF
TGCAGTGCTAGGGCTAGGACAGGGAAGGAGACCCAGTACTTC
>TRBV29-1|many|NA|TRBJ1-1
CSAQSSDTEAFF
TGCAGCGCCCAGAGTTCAGACACTGAAGCTTTCTTT
>TRBV20-1|many|NA|TRBJ2-1
CSSSLSYNEQFF
TGCAGTTCTAGCTTATCCTACAATGAGCAGTTCTTC
>TRBV4-1|NA|NA|TRBJ2-1
CASSQGLDRRANEQFF
TGCGCCAGCAGCCAGGGACTCGACAGGAGGGCCAATGAGCAGTTCTTC
>TRBV12-3/TRBV12-4|many|TRBD1|TRBJ2-7
CASSSPWTGGAYEQYF
TGTGCCAGCAGTTCCCCTTGGACAGGGGGTGCGTACGAGCAGTACTTC
>TRBV5-1|many|NA|TRBJ1-1
CASSLLSQNEAFF
TGCGCCAGCAGCTTGCTTTCCCAGAATGAAGCTTTCTTT
>TRBV13|many|NA|TRBJ1-2
CASSLTGNYGYTF
TGTGCCAGCAGCTTAACGGGGAACTATGGCTACACCTTC
>TRBV6-5|few|TRBD2|TRBJ2-7
CASSYTSGRPFYEQYF
TGTGCCAGCAGTTACACTAGCGGGAGGCCCTTCTACGAGCAGTACTTC
>TRBV18|few|NA|TRBJ1-1
CASSPSQGLVNTEAFF
TGTGCCAGCTCACCGTCCCAGGGGTTAGTGAACACTGAAGCTTTCTTT
>TRBV7-6|many|TRBD2|TRBJ2-7
CASSMGTRSYEQYF
TGTGCCAGCAGCATGGGGACTAGATCCTACGAGCAGTACTTC
>TRBV20-1|many|TRBD1|TRBJ1-1
CSAALITGGNTEAFF
TGCAGTGCTGCCCTTATTACAGGGGGCAACACTGAAGCTTTCTTT
>TRBV3-1|many|NA|TRBJ1-2
CASSQGAGEANYGYTF
TGTGCCAGCAGCCAAGGGGCGGGGGAGGCTAACTATGGCTACACCTTC
>TRBV30|NA|TRBD2|TRBJ2-1
CAWSVRLAGGGGEQFF
TGTGCCTGGAGTGTTCGACTAGCGGGAGGAGGGGGTGAGCAGTTCTTC
>TRBV5-4|many|NA|TRBJ2-1
CASSLEGLSGEQFF
TGTGCCAGCAGCTTGGAAGGGTTAAGTGGTGAGCAGTTCTTC
>TRBV10-3|NA|NA|TRBJ2-3
CAVRDSSSGTDTQYF
TGTGCCGTCCGAGACAGTTCAAGTGGCACAGATACGCAGTATTTT
>TRBV20-1|many|NA|TRBJ2-2
CSARDIPWAGANTGELFF
TGCAGTGCTAGAGATATCCCCTGGGCAGGGGCGAACACCGGGGAGCTGTTTTTT
>TRBV2|few|TRBD1|TRBJ1-2
CASSEPRDRGRHYGYTF
TGTGCCAGCAGTGAACCCCGGGACAGGGGGCGTCACTATGGCTACACCTTC
>TRBV12-3/TRBV12-4|few|NA|TRBJ1-1
CASSRGLPRAFF
TGTGCCAGCAGTCGGGGACTCCCGAGGGCTTTCTTT
>TRBV20-1|many|TRBD2|TRBJ2-1
CSASKLAGAYNEQFF
TGCAGTGCTAGTAAACTAGCGGGAGCCTACAATGAGCAGTTCTTC
>TRBV7-2|NA|NA|TRBJ1-1
CASSFTVQNTEAFF
TGTGCCAGCAGCTTCACAGTCCAAAACACTGAAGCTTTCTTT
>TRBV5-1|NA|NA|TRBJ1-5
CASSEGDLQPQHF
TGCGCCAGCTCGGAAGGGGATCTTCAGCCCCAGCATTTT
>TRBV30|few|TRBD1|TRBJ2-1
CAGQDNNEQFF
TGTGCCGGACAGGATAACAATGAGCAGTTCTTC
>TRBV20-1|once|NA|TRBJ2-3
CSATPMAGSSTDTQYF
TGCAGTGCTACCCCCATGGCCGGGAGTAGCACAGATACGCAGTATTTT
>TRBV11-2|many|TRBD1|TRBJ1-1
CASTSGGARAFEAFF
TGTGCCAGCACCTCAGGGGGGGCGAGAGCTTTTGAAGCTTTCTTT
>TRBV20-1|many|NA|TRBJ2-3
CSASPGLHADTQYF
TGCAGTGCTAGTCCGGGACTTCACGCAGATACGCAGTATTTT
>TRBV5-1|NA|TRBD1|TRBJ2-3
CASSLDRDRVTDTQYF
TGCGCCAGCAGCCTGGACCGGGACAGGGTGACAGATACGCAGTATTTT
>TRBV20-1|many|NA|TRBJ2-1
CSAYPGGAGVTEQFF
TGCAGTGCTTACCCTGGAGGGGCAGGGGTAACTGAGCAGTTCTTC
>TRBV7-9|many|TRBD2|TRBJ2-2
CAVPLAGDTGELFF
TGTGCCGTCCCTCTGGCGGGGGACACCGGGGAGCTGTTTTTT
>TRBV4-2|many|TRBD2|TRBJ2-3
CASSQDEAGATTDTQYF
TGTGCCAGCAGCCAAGACGAAGCGGGAGCAACGACAGATACGCAGTATTTT
>TRBV6-5|NA|NA|TRBJ1-2
CASSYLGGANYGYTF
TGTGCCAGCAGTTACCTGGGGGGGGCTAACTATGGCTACACCTTC
>TRBV2|many|NA|TRBJ1-3
CASSEGGHSGNTIYF
TGTGCCAGCAGTGAGGGAGGGCACTCTGGAAACACCATATATTTT
>TRBV29-1|few|NA|TRBJ2-2
CSVPRAPLNTGELFF
TGCAGCGTTCCCCGGGCGCCCCTAAACACCGGGGAGCTGTTTTTT
>TRBV6-2/TRBV6-3|many|TRBD1|TRBJ2-3
CASRSRQGWDTQYF
TGTGCCAGCAGGAGCCGACAGGGGTGGGATACGCAGTATTTT
>TRBV18|few|TRBD2|TRBJ2-7
CASSPLLAGAYEQYF
TGTGCCAGCTCACCATTACTAGCGGGAGCGTACGAGCAGTACTTC
>TRBV7-2|NA|TRBD2|TRBJ2-7
CASSSEGLAGAEQYF
TGTGCCAGCAGCTCAGAGGGACTAGCGGGAGCCGAGCAGTACTTC